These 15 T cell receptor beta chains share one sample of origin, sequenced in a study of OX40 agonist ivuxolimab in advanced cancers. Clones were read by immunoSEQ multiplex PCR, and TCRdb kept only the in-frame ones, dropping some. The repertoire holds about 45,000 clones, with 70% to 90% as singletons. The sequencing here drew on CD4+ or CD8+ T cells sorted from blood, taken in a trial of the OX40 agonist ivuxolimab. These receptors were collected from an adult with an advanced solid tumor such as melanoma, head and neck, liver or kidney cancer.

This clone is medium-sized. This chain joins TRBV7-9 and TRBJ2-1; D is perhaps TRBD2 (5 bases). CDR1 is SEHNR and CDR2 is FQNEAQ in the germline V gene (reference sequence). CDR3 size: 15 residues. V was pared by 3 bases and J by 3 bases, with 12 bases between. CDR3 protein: CASSFAGLNYNEQFF. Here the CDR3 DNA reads TGTGCCAGCAGCTTTGCGGGCCTCAACTACAATGAGCAGTTCTTC.

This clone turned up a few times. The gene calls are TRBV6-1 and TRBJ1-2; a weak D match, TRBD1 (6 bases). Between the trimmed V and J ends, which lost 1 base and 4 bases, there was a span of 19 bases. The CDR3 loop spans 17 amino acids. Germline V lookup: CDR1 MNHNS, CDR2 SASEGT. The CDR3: CASSEDPAGTTGYGYTF. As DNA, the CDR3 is TGTGCCAGCAGTGAAGACCCAGCCGGGACAACCGGCTATGGCTACACCTTC.

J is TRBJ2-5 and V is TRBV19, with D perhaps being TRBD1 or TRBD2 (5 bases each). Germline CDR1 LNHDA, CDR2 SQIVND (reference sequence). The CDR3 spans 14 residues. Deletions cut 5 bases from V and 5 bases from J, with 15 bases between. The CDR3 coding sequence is TGTGCCAGTAGTGATCCCCGGGGCTTGGAGACCCAGTACTTC. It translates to CASSDPRGLETQYF.

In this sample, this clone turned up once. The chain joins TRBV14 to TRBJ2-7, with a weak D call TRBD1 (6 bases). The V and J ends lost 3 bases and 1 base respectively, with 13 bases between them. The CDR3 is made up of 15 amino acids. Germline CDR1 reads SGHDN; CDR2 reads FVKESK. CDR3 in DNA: TGTGCCAGCAGCCAGGCCGGGACACATTCCTACGAGCAGTACTTC. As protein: CASSQAGTHSYEQYF. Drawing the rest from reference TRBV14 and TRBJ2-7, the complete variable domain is EAGVTQFPSHSVIEKGQTVTLRCDPISGHDNLYWYRRVMGKEIKFLLHFVKESKQDESGMPNNRFLAERTGGTYSTLKVQPAELEDSGVYFCASSQAGTHSYEQYFGPGTRLTVT.

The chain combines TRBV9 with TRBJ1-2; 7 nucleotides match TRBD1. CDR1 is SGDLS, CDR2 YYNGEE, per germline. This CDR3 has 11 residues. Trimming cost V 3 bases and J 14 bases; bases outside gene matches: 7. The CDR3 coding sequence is TGTGCCAGCAGCGCGCGGACAGGTCTAACCTTC. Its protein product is CASSARTGLTF.

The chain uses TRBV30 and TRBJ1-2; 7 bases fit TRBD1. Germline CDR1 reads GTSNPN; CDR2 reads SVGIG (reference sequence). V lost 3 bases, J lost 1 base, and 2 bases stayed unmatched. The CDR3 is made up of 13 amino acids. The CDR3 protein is CAWRGGLNYGYTF. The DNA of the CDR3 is TGTGCCTGGAGAGGGGGCCTTAACTATGGCTACACCTTC.

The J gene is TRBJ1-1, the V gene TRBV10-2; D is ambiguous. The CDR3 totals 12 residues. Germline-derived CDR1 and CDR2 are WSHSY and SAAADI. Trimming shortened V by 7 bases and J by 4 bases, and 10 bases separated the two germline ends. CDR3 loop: CASNGPPTEAFF. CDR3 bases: TGCGCCAGCAATGGGCCACCCACTGAAGCTTTCTTT.

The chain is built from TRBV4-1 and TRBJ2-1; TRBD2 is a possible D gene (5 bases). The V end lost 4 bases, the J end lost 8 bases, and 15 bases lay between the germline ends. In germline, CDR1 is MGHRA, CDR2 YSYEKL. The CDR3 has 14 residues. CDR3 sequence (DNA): TGCGCCAGCAGCCCCCGTAGCTTGGACTATGAGCAGTTCTTC. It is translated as CASSPRSLDYEQFF.

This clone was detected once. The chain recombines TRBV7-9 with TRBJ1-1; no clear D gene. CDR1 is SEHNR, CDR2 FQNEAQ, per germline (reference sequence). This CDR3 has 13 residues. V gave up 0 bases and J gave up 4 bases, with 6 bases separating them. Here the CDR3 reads CASSLASGTEAFF. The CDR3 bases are TGTGCCAGCAGCTTAGCCAGTGGCACTGAAGCTTTCTTT.

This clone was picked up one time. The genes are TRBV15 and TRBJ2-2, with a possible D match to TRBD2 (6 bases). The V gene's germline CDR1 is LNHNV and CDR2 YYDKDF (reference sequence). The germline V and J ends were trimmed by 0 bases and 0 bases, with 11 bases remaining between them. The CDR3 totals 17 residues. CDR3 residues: CATSRDSWGANTGELFF. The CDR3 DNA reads TGTGCCACCAGCAGAGATAGTTGGGGGGCGAACACCGGGGAGCTGTTTTTT.

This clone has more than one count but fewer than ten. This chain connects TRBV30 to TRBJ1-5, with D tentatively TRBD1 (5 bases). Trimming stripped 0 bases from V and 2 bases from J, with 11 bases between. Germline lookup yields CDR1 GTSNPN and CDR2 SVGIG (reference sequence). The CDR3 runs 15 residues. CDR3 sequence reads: CAWSVWGSGNQPQHF. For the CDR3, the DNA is TGTGCCTGGAGTGTATGGGGCTCGGGCAATCAGCCCCAGCATTTT.

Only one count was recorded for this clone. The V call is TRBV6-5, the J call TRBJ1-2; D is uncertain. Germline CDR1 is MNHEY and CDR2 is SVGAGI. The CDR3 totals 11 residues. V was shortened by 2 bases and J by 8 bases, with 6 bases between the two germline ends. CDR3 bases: TGTGCCAGCAGTTACGGGAAGGGCTACACCTTC. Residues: CASSYGKGYTF.

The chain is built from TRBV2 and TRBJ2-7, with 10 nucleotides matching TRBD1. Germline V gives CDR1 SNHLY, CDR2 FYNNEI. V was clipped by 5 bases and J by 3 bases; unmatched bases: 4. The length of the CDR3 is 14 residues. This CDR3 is CASSPGTGDYEQYF. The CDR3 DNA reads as TGTGCCAGCAGTCCCGGGACAGGGGACTACGAGCAGTACTTC.

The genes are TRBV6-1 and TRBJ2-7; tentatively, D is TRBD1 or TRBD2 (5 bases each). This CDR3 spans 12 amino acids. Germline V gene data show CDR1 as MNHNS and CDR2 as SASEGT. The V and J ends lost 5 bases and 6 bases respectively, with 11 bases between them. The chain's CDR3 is CASSSKRGEQYF. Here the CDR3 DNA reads TGTGCCAGCAGTTCCAAGAGGGGCGAGCAGTACTTC.

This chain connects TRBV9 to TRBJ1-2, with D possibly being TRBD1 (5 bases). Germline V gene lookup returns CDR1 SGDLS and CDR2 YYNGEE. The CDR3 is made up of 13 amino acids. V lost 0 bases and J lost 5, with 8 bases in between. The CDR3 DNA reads TGTGCCAGCAGCGTAGCGAAGGGGTATGGCTACACCTTC. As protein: CASSVAKGYGYTF.